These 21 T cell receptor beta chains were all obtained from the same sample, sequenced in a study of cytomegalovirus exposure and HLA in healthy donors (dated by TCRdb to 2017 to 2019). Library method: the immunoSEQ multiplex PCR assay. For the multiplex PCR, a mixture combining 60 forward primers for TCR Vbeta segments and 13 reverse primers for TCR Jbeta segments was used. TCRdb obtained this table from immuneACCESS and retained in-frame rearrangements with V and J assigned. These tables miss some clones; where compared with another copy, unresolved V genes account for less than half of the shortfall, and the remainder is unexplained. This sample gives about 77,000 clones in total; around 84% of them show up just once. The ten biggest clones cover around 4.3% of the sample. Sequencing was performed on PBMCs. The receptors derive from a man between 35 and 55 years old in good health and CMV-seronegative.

The CDR3 coding sequence is TGTGCCAGCAGTTTATCGCGGGGGCGGCAGCCCCAGCATTTT. Amino acid sequence: CASSLSRGRQPQHF. The chain uses TRBV27 and TRBJ1-5; D may be TRBD1 (6 bases). This CDR3 has 14 amino acids. From germline, CDR1 is MNHEY and CDR2 SMNVEV (reference sequence). Trimming left V 0 bases short and J 7 bases short, with 10 bases between.

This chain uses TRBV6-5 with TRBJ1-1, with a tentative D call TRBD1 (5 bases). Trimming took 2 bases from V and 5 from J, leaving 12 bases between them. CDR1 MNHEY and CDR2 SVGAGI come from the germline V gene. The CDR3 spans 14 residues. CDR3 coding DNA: TGTGCCAGCAGTTACGGCAGGGTGGGTACTGAAGCTTTCTTT. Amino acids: CASSYGRVGTEAFF.

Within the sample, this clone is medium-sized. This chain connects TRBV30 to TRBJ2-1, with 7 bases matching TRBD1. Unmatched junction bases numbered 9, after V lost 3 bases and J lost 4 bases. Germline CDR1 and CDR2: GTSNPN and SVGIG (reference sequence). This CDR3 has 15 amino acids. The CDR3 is CAWRSGTALYNEQFF. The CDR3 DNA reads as TGTGCCTGGAGATCTGGGACAGCCCTATACAATGAGCAGTTCTTC.

The CDR3 loop is CASSQGPGLRTDTQYF. CDR3 in DNA: TGCGCCAGCAGCCAGGGACCGGGACTCCGCACAGATACGCAGTATTTT. The chain has TRBV4-3 and TRBJ2-3; possibly TRBD2 for D (6 bases). Trimming stripped 3 bases from V and 1 base from J, with 14 bases between. CDR1 and CDR2 from the germline V gene are LGHNA and YSLEER. The CDR3 runs to 16 residues.

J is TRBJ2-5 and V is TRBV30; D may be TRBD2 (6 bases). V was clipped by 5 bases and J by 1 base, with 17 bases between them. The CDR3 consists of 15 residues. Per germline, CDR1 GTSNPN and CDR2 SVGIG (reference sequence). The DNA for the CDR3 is TGTGCCTGGGAACGGGGTAGCGGCTTCCAAGAGACCCAGTACTTC. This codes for CAWERGSGFQETQYF.

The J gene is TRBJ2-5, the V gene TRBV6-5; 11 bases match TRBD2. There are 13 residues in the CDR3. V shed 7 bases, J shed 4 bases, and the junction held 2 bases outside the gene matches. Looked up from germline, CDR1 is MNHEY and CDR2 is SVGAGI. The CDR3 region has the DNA TGTGCCAGCACCGGACTAGCGGGAGAGACCCAGTACTTC. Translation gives CASTGLAGETQYF.

This CDR3 reads CASSLDRGRDEQFF. DNA for the CDR3: TGCGCCAGCAGCTTGGACAGGGGTAGGGATGAGCAGTTCTTC. The chain carries TRBV5-1 and TRBJ2-1; 7 nucleotides match TRBD1. The germline V gene encodes CDR1 SGHRS and CDR2 YFSETQ. Losses at the gene ends were 0 bases for V and 8 bases for J; bases not matched to a gene: 5. The CDR3 extends over 14 amino acids.

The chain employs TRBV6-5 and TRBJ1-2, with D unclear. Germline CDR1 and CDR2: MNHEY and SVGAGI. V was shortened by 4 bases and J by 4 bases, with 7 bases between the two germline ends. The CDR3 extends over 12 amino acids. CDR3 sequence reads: CASSSEGYGYTF. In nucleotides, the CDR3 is TGTGCCAGCAGTTCCGAGGGCTATGGCTACACCTTC.

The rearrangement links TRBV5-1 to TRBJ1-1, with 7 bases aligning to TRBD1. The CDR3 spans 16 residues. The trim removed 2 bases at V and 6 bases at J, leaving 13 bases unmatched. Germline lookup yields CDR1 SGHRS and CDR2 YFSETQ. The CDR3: CASSFTTGWDRAEAFF. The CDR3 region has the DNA TGCGCCAGCAGCTTCACGACAGGGTGGGATAGGGCTGAAGCTTTCTTT.

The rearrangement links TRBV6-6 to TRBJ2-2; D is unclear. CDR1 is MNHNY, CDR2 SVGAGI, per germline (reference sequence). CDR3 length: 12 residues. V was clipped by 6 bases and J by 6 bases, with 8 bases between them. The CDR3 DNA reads TGTGCCAGCAGACCCGGGTCCGGGGAGCTGTTTTTT. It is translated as CASRPGSGELFF.

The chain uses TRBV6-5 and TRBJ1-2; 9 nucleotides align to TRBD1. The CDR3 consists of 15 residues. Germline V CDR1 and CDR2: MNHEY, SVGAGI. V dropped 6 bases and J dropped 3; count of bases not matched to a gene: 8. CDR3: CASRGDRVKYYGYTF. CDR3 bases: TGTGCCAGCAGAGGGGACAGGGTTAAGTACTATGGCTACACCTTC.

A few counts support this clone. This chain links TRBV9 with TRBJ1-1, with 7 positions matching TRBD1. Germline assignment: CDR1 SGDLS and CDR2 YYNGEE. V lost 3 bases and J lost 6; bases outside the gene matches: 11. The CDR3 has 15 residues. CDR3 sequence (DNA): TGTGCCAGCAGCGCCGGGACAGCCTTACACGCTGAAGCTTTCTTT. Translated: CASSAGTALHAEAFF. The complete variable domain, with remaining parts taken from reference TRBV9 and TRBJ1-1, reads DSGVTQTPKHLITATGQRVTLRCSPRSGDLSVYWYQQSLDQGLQFLIQYYNGEERAKGNILERFSAQQFPDLHSELNLSSLELGDSALYFCASSAGTALHAEAFFGQGTRLTVV.

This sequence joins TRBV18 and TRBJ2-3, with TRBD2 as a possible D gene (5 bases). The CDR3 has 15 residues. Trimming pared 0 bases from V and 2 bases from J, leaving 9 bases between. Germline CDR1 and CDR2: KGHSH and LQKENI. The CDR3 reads CASSPPSGTTDTQYF. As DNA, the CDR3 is TGTGCCAGCTCACCACCCTCGGGAACCACAGATACGCAGTATTTT.

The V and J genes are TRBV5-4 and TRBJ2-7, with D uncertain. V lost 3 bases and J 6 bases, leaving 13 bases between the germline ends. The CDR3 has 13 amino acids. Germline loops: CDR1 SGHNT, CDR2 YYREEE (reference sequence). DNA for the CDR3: TGTGCCAGCAGCTCCTCCCTTTGGAGCGAGCAGTACTTC. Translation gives CASSSSLWSEQYF.

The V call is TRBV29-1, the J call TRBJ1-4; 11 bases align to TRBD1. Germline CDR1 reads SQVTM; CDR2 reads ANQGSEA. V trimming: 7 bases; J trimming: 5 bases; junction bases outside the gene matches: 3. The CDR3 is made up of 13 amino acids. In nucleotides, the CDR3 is TGCAGCGCCCGGACAGGGGGCAATGAAAAACTGTTTTTT. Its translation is CSARTGGNEKLFF. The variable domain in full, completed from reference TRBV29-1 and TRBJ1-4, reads SAVISQKPSRDICQRGTSLTIQCQVDSQVTMMFWYRQQPGQSLTLIATANQGSEATYESGFVIDKFPISRPNLTFSTLTVSNMSPEDSSIYLCSARTGGNEKLFFGSGTQLSVL.

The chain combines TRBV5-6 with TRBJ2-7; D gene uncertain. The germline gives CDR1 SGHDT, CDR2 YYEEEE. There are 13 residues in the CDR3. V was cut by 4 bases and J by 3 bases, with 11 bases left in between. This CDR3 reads CASSDTVNYEQYF. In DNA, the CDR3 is TGTGCCAGCAGCGATACAGTTAACTACGAGCAGTACTTC.

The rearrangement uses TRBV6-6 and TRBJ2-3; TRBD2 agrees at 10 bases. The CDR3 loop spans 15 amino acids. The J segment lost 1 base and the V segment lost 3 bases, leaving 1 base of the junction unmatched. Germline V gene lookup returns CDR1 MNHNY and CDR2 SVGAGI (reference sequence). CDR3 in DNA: TGTGCCAGCAGTTATGGACTAGCGGGCACAGATACGCAGTATTTT. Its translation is CASSYGLAGTDTQYF.

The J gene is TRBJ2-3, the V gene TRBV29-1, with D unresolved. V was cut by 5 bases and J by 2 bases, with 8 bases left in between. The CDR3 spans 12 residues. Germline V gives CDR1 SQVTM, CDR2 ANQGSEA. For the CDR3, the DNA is TGCAGCGTTAACATAAACACAGATACGCAGTATTTT. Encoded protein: CSVNINTDTQYF.

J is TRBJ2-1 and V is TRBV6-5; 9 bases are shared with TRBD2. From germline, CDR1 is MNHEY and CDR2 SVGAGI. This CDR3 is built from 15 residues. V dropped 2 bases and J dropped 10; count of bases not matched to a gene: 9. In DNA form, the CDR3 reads TGTGCCAGCAGTTACATAGCTAGCGGGAACGACGAGCAGTTCTTC. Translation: CASSYIASGNDEQFF.

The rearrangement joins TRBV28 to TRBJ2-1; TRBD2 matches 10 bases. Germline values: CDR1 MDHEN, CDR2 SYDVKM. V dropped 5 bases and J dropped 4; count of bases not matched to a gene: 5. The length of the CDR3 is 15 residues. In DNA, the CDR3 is TGTGCCAGCAGTCTTCCGACTAGCGGGTACAATGAGCAGTTCTTC. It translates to CASSLPTSGYNEQFF.

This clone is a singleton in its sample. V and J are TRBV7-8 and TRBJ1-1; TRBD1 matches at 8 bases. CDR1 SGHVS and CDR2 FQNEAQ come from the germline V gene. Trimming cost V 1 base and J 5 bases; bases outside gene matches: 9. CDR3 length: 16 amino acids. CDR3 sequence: CASSLGVQGAMTEAFF. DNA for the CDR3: TGTGCCAGCAGCTTAGGTGTTCAGGGGGCTATGACTGAAGCTTTCTTT.